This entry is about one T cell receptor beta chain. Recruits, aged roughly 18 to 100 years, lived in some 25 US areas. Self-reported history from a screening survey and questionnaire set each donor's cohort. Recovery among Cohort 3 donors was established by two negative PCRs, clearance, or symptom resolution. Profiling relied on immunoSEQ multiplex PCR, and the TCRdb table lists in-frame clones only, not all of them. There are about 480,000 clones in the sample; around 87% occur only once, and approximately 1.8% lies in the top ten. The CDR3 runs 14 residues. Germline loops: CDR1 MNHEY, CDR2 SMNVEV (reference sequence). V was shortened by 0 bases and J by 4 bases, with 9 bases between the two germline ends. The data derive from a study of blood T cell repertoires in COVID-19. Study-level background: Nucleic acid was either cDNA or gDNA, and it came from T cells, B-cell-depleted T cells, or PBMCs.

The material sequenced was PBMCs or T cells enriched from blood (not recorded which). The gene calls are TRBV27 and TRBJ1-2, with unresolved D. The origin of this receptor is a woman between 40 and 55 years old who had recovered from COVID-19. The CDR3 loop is CASSLSPEAYGYTF. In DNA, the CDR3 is TGTGCCAGCAGTTTATCCCCAGAGGCCTATGGCTACACCTTC.